The TCR beta chain described here comes from a study of shared clonotypes between healthy human individuals. The study's findings and limits: Non-shared clonotypes had lower generation probabilities than those shared by all four donors.

Regarding this clone: The antigen remains unidentified.

Sequencing used immunoSEQ multiplex PCR; TCRdb keeps in-frame clones, though not all of them. Among a few hundred thousand clones listed, 95% to 96% were seen once. Naive-designated CD8 cells lacked CD45RO, were positively enriched for CCR7, and omitted terminally differentiated effector memory CD45RA+ cells. Germline loops: CDR1 SQVTM, CDR2 ANQGSEA. The CDR3 spans 13 residues. V was cut by 4 bases and J by 4 bases, with 13 bases left in between. Sequencing input: naive CD8+ T cells sorted from blood. V and J are TRBV29-1 and TRBJ1-2; no clear D. The source of this sequence is a woman aged 30 to 39 in good health. As DNA, the CDR3 is TGCAGCGTTGTTCACGAACGGGGCTATGGCTACACCTTC. Residues: CSVVHERGYGYTF. Full variable domain (remainder filled in from reference TRBV29-1 and TRBJ1-2): SAVISQKPSRDICQRGTSLTIQCQVDSQVTMMFWYRQQPGQSLTLIATANQGSEATYESGFVIDKFPISRPNLTFSTLTVSNMSPEDSSIYLCSVVHERGYGYTFGSGTRLTVV.